The 24 T cell receptor beta chains listed next were all sequenced from one sample in a study of regulatory T cells in long-lasting Graves disease. To make TCR beta libraries, researchers used iRepertoire HTBI primers and Arm-PCR of CDR3 regions. TCRdb independently ran MiXCR on the multiplex PCR reads; one entry per CDR3 protein. This sample has 400,000 to 500,000 distinct CDR3 sequences; around 15% occur once, and the top ten carry over 15%. Noted time point: newly diagnosed GD, antithyroid drugs for less than 3 months. There was RNA extracted from PBMCs, and the TCR library was made from it. The sample was also reused in another study, on T cells in Graves' hyperthyroidism and ophthalmopathy.

The source material was peripheral blood mononuclear cells (PBMCs), sampled at new diagnosis, from a patient treated with antithyroid drugs. The receptors originated from a woman aged 50 to 60 with Graves disease.

This clonotype was picked up many times. The chain joins TRBV7-9 to TRBJ2-1; no clear D gene. V gave up 5 bases and J gave up 8 bases, with 13 bases separating them. This CDR3 has 13 amino acids. Germline V gene sequence: CDR1 SEHNR, CDR2 FQNEAQ (reference sequence). The CDR3 is CASSLGWADEQFF. For the CDR3, the DNA is TGTGCCAGCAGCCTAGGATGGGCAGATGAGCAGTTCTTC.

This clonotype was recorded many times. DNA for the CDR3: TGTGCCAGCAAGAATAGCGGGAGGGCCGGTGAGCAGTACTTC. It encodes CASKNSGRAGEQYF. This chain uses TRBV28 with TRBJ2-7; 11 positions agree with TRBD2. This CDR3 spans 14 amino acids. Germline V CDR1 and CDR2: MDHEN, SYDVKM. V shed 7 bases, J shed 7 bases, and the junction held 9 bases outside the gene matches.

This clonotype has just a few counts. This chain connects TRBV9 to TRBJ2-1; 10 bases map to TRBD2. With V trimmed by 3 bases and J by 9 bases, 6 bases remained unmatched. Germline V gene data show CDR1 as SGDLS and CDR2 as YYNGEE. There are 14 residues in the CDR3. The DNA of the CDR3 is TGTGCCAGCAGCGGCGGGACTAGCGACCGTGAGCAGTTCTTC. As protein: CASSGGTSDREQFF.

This clonotype appeared many times. This rearrangement joins TRBV28 to TRBJ2-1, with TRBD2 matching over 14 bases. The CDR3 has 17 amino acids. Germline V gene sequence: CDR1 MDHEN, CDR2 SYDVKM. J gave up 8 bases and V 1 base, and 7 bases lay outside the gene matches. The CDR3 nucleotides read TGTGCCAGCAGTTTATCCGGGACTAGCGGGAGTCGGGATGAGCAGTTCTTC. Protein product: CASSLSGTSGSRDEQFF.

The CDR3, as DNA: TGTGCCATCAGTGAATGGGGTTCCGGGGATTCACCCCTCCACTTT. Its protein product is CAISEWGSGDSPLHF. The chain is built from TRBV10-3 and TRBJ1-6; no clear D. The CDR3 has 15 amino acids. V lost 3 bases to trimming and J lost 8 bases, with 14 bases between them. Germline V gene data show CDR1 as ENHRY and CDR2 as SYGVKD.

This sequence joins TRBV30 and TRBJ1-3; possible D gene TRBD1, 5 bases. The CDR3 runs 14 residues. V lost 1 base to trimming and J lost 0 bases, with 7 bases between them. In germline, CDR1 is GTSNPN, CDR2 SVGIG (reference sequence). CDR3 sequence reads: CAWSEGNSGNTIYF. CDR3 coding DNA: TGTGCCTGGAGTGAGGGGAACTCTGGAAACACCATATATTTT. The full variable domain, completed using reference TRBV30 and TRBJ1-3, is SQTIHQWPATLVQPVGSPLSLECTVEGTSNPNLYWYRQAAGRGLQLLFYSVGIGQISSEVPQNLSASRPQDRQFILSSKKLLLSDSGFYLCAWSEGNSGNTIYFGEGSWLTVV.

This sequence joins TRBV4-2 and TRBJ1-6; 11 positions agree with TRBD1. The CDR3 sequence is 14 residues long. Germline V gene sequence: CDR1 LGHNA, CDR2 YNFKEQ. The V gene end was trimmed by 1 base and the J gene end by 15 bases; junction bases not matched to a gene: 5. CDR3 residues: CASSQAGTGGFLHF. CDR3 bases: TGTGCCAGCAGCCAAGCTGGGACAGGGGGGTTCCTCCACTTT.

This clonotype appeared many times. The chain combines TRBV7-8 with TRBJ2-3; D perhaps matches TRBD2 (5 bases). This CDR3 comprises 14 residues. Trimming left V 1 base short and J 5 bases short, with 10 bases between. Germline V gene sequence: CDR1 SGHVS, CDR2 FQNEAQ. CDR3 amino acids: CASSLVLVRDTQYF. As DNA, the CDR3 is TGTGCCAGCAGCTTAGTACTAGTTAGAGATACGCAGTATTTT.

This clonotype was observed many times. The chain uses TRBV5-1 and TRBJ2-7; D possibly corresponds to TRBD1 (5 bases). The V gene's germline CDR1 is SGHRS and CDR2 YFSETQ. V lost 0 bases and J 2 bases, leaving 9 bases between the germline ends. The length of the CDR3 is 14 residues. DNA of the CDR3: TGCGCCAGCAGCTTGGATCCAGGGCCCTACGAGCAGTACTTC. Translated, it gives CASSLDPGPYEQYF.

This clonotype was counted many times. V and J are TRBV20-1 and TRBJ2-3, with D possibly TRBD2 on 6 matching bases. The CDR3 covers 14 residues. V gave up 3 bases and J gave up 0 bases, with 10 bases separating them. Germline lookup yields CDR1 DFQATT and CDR2 SNEGSKA (reference sequence). As DNA, the CDR3 is TGCAGTGCTAGGTGGGAGGCTAGCACAGATACGCAGTATTTT. This encodes CSARWEASTDTQYF.

The rearrangement uses TRBV29-1 and TRBJ2-1, with 12 bases fitting TRBD2. The germline V gene encodes CDR1 SQVTM and CDR2 ANQGSEA. CDR3 length: 13 residues. The J segment lost 14 bases and the V segment lost 6 bases, leaving 11 bases of the junction unmatched. The CDR3 DNA is TGCAGCGTCTACATGACTAGCGGGAGCTTGGAGTTCTTC. This codes for CSVYMTSGSLEFF.

This clonotype was observed at least ten times. CDR3 loop: CASSNGQLNTEAFF. CDR3 nucleotides: TGTGCCAGCAGCAACGGACAGCTGAACACTGAAGCTTTCTTT. The gene calls are TRBV5-6 and TRBJ1-1; perhaps TRBD1 as D (6 bases). The CDR3 length is 14 residues. CDR1 SGHDT and CDR2 YYEEEE come from the germline V gene. Deletions cut 4 bases from V and 0 bases from J, with 10 bases between. Full variable domain (outside the CDR3, taken from reference TRBV5-6 and TRBJ1-1): DAGVTQSPTHLIKTRGQQVTLRCSPKSGHDTVSWYQQALGQGPQFIFQYYEEEERQRGNFPDRFSGHQFPNYSSELNVNALLLGDSALYLCASSNGQLNTEAFFGQGTRLTVV.

Ten or more counts support this clonotype. V is TRBV6-5 and J is TRBJ2-7, with no clear D. Trimming left V 0 bases short and J 5 bases short, with 8 bases between. The CDR3 length is 13 residues. The germline CDR1 and CDR2 sequences are MNHEY and SVGAGI. The chain's CDR3 is CASSYSTAHEQYF. The DNA of the CDR3 is TGTGCCAGCAGTTACTCGACTGCGCACGAGCAGTACTTC.

This clonotype was seen a handful of times. V and J are TRBV27 and TRBJ1-6, with 9 bases identical to TRBD1. Germline trimming cut 4 bases from V and 9 bases from J; bases unmatched to any gene: 10. The CDR3 is made up of 16 amino acids. In germline, CDR1 is MNHEY, CDR2 SMNVEV (reference sequence). For the CDR3, the DNA is TGTGCCAGCAGTTCGTCGACAGGGGGTCTCCGTTCACCCCTCCACTTT. It is translated as CASSSSTGGLRSPLHF.

This clonotype was seen ten or more times. The J gene is TRBJ1-5, the V gene TRBV7-8; 8 positions agree with TRBD1. Germline V gene sequence: CDR1 SGHVS, CDR2 FQNEAQ. This CDR3 is 15 amino acids long. V lost 6 bases and J lost 4; bases outside the gene matches: 8. CDR3 loop: CASSTGGFRNQPQHF. The CDR3 coding sequence is TGTGCCAGCAGTACAGGGGGGTTCCGTAATCAGCCCCAGCATTTT.

This clonotype was recorded many times. The chain couples TRBV12-3 or TRBV12-4 to TRBJ1-2; 7 bases match TRBD1. The CDR3 extends over 14 amino acids. Trimming removed 5 bases from V and 7 bases from J; junction bases left unmatched: 10. For the CDR3, the DNA is TGTGCCAGCAGTCCGCTCGGGACAGAAGGTGGCTACACCTTC. It translates to CASSPLGTEGGYTF.

The chain recombines TRBV6-1 with TRBJ1-4; D possibly corresponds to TRBD1 (6 bases). Trimming pared 8 bases from V and 7 bases from J, leaving 11 bases between. The CDR3 is 12 residues long. Germline CDR1 MNHNS, CDR2 SASEGT. The CDR3 sequence is CASARGGEKLFF. The DNA for the CDR3 is TGTGCCAGCGCCAGGGGTGGTGAAAAACTGTTTTTT.

This clonotype was recorded many times. The chain is built from TRBV3-1 and TRBJ2-2; 11 positions agree with TRBD2. The CDR3 contains 17 residues. J lost 6 bases, V lost 4 bases, and 10 bases had no gene match. Germline lookup yields CDR1 LGHDT and CDR2 YNNKEL (reference sequence). The CDR3: CASSPLTSGRGSGELFF. The CDR3 DNA reads as TGTGCCAGCAGCCCTTTAACTAGCGGGAGAGGTTCCGGGGAGCTGTTTTTT.

This clonotype was picked up many times. This rearrangement joins TRBV7-9 to TRBJ2-3; TRBD2 might be the D (6 bases). The CDR3 has 15 amino acids. Trimming took off 6 bases at V and 3 bases at J, with 16 bases between the two ends. From germline, CDR1 is SEHNR and CDR2 FQNEAQ (reference sequence). DNA of the CDR3: TGTGCCAGCAGTCGGACGTGGGACTTAACAGATACGCAGTATTTT. Translating it yields CASSRTWDLTDTQYF.

V gene TRBV18 combines with J gene TRBJ2-2; no reliable D call. V lost 3 bases and J lost 2, with 10 bases in between. CDR3 size: 15 residues. The germline CDR1 and CDR2 sequences are KGHSH and LQKENI. CDR3 bases: TGTGCCAGCTCACCTTCGAGCGACAACACCGGGGAGCTGTTTTTT. Translation gives CASSPSSDNTGELFF. Filled out from reference TRBV18 and TRBJ2-2, the complete variable domain reads NAGVMQNPRHLVRRRGQEARLRCSPMKGHSHVYWYRQLPEEGLKFMVYLQKENIIDESGMPKERFSAEFPKEGPSILRIQQVVRGDSAAYFCASSPSSDNTGELFFGEGSRLTVL.

This clonotype was seen many times. The chain joins TRBV11-2 to TRBJ2-7; 7 nucleotides line up with TRBD1. The V and J ends lost 5 bases and 6 bases, in that order; junction bases with no gene match: 4. The CDR3 consists of 12 residues. CDR1 is SGHAT, CDR2 FQNNGV, per germline. As DNA, the CDR3 is TGTGCCAGCAGCAACAGGGGTCTCGAGCAGTACTTC. It specifies CASSNRGLEQYF. The full variable domain, in which reference TRBV11-2 and TRBJ2-7 provide the parts outside the CDR3, is EAGVAQSPRYKIIEKRQSVAFWCNPISGHATLYWYQQILGQGPKLLIQFQNNGVVDDSQLPKDRFSAERLKGVDSTLKIQPAKLEDSAVYLCASSNRGLEQYFGPGTRLTVT.

This clonotype has more than one count but fewer than ten. This chain connects TRBV6-1 to TRBJ2-3; 7 bases align to TRBD2. Per the germline V gene, CDR1 is MNHNS and CDR2 is SASEGT. Trimming took 3 bases from V and 6 from J; bases not matched to a gene: 9. The CDR3 is 15 residues long. CDR3 DNA sequence: TGTGCCAGCAGTGACTCCGGCGGGAGTGGGGATACGCAGTATTTT. Encoded protein: CASSDSGGSGDTQYF.

This clonotype was counted ten times or more. The genes are TRBV27 and TRBJ2-1; no clear D. CDR1 and CDR2 from the germline V gene are MNHEY and SMNVEV (reference sequence). Trimming removed 0 bases from V and 0 bases from J, with 9 bases in between. This CDR3 is 16 amino acids long. This CDR3 reads CASSLSTLSSYNEQFF. In nucleotides, the CDR3 is TGTGCCAGCAGTTTATCGACCCTCAGCTCCTACAATGAGCAGTTCTTC.

At least ten counts were recorded for this clonotype. V and J are TRBV28 and TRBJ1-5; TRBD1 aligns across 9 bases. Germline V gene sequence: CDR1 MDHEN, CDR2 SYDVKM. V lost 6 bases to trimming and J lost 7 bases; unmatched junction nucleotides: 13. The CDR3 is made up of 16 amino acids. CDR3 loop: CASSQRQGERGQPQHF. In DNA, the CDR3 is TGTGCCAGCAGCCAACGACAGGGGGAACGAGGGCAGCCCCAGCATTTT.